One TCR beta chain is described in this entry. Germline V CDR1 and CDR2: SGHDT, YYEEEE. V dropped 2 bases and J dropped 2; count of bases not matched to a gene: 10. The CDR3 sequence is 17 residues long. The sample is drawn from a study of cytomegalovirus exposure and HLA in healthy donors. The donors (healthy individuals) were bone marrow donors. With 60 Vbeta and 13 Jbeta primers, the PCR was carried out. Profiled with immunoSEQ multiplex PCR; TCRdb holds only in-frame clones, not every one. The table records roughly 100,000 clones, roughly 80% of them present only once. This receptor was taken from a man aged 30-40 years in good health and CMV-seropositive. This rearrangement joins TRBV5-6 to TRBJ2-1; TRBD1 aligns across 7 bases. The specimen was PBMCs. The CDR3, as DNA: TGTGCCAGCAGCTTTTCATCAGGGGGACCAACCTACAATGAGCAGTTCTTC. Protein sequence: CASSFSSGGPTYNEQFF.